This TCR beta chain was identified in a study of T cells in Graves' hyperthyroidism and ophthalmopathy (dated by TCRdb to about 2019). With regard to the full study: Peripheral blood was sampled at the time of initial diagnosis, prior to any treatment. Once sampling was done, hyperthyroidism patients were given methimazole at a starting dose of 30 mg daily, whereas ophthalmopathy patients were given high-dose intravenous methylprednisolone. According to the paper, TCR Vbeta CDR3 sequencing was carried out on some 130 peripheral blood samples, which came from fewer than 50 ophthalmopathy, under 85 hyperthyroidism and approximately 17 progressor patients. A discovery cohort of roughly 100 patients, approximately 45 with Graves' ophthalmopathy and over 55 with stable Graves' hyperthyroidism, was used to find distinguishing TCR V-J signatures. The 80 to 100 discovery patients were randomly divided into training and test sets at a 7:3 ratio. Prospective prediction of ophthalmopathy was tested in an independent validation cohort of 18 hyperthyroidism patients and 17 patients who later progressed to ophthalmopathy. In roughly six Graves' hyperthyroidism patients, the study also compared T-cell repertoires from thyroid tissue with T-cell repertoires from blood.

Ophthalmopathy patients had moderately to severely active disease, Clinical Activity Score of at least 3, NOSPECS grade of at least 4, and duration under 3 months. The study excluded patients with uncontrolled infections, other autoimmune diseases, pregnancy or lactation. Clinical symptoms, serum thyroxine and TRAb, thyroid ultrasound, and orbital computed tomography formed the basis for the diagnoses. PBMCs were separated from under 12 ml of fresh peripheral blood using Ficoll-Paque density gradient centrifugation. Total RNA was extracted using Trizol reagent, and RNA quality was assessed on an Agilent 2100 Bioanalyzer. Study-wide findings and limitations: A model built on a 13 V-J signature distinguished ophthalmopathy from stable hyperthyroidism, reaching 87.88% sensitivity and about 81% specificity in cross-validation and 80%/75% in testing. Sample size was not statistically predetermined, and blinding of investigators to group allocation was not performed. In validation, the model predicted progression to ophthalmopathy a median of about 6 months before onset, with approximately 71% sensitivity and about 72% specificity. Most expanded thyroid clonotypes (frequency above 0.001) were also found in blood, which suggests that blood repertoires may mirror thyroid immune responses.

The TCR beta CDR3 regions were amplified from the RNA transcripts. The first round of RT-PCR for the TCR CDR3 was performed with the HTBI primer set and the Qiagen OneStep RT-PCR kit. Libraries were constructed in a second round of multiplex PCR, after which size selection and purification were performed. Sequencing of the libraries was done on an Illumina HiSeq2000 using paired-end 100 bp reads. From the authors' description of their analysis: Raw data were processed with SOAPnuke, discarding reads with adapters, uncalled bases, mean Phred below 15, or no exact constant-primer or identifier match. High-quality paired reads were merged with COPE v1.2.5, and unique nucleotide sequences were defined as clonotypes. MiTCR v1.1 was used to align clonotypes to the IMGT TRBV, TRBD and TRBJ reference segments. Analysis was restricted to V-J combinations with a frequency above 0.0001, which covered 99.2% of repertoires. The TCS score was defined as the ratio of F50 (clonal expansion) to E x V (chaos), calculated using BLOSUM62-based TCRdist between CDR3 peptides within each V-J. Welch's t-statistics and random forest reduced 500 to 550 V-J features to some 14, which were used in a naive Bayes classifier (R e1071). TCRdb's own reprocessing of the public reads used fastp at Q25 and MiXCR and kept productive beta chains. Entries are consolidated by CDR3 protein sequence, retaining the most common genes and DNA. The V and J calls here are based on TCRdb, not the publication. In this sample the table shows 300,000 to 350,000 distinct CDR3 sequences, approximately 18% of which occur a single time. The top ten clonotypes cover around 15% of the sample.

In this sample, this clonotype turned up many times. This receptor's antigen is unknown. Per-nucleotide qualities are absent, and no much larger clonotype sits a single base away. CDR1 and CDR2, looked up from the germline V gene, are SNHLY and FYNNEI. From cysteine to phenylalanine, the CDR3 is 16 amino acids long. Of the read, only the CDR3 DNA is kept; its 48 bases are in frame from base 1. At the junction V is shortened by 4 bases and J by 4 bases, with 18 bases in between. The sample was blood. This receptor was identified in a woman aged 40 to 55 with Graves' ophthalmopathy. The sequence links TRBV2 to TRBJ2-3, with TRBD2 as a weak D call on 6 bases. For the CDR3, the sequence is CASSGQEGRNADTQYF. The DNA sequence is TGTGCCAGCAGTGGGCAGGAGGGAAGGAATGCAGATACGCAGTATTTT.